A single sample is the source of the 31 T cell receptor beta chains below, sequenced in a study of blood T cells in healthy people across ages. Alongside a J-beta primer mix, a sample-barcoded 5' primer served in a second PCR lasting 7 to 11 cycles. MiXCR, applied by TCRdb to the 5' RACE reads, yields one record per CDR3 protein. Here the sample spans roughly 1,700,000 distinct CDR3 sequences, over 25% being singletons. Sequencing was carried out using blood. The receptors come from a woman in her thirties in good health.

This clonotype turned up a few times. J is TRBJ2-7 and V is TRBV18; 9 nucleotides align to TRBD1. Germline loops: CDR1 KGHSH, CDR2 LQKENI. The CDR3 consists of 13 residues. After removal of 9 bases from V and 4 bases from J, the junction contained 7 bases not matched to a gene. The CDR3 sequence: CARSGDRAYEQYF. CDR3 sequence (DNA): TGTGCCAGATCGGGGGACAGGGCATACGAGCAGTACTTC. The entire variable domain, with the rest obtained from reference TRBV18 and TRBJ2-7, is as follows: NAGVMQNPRHLVRRRGQEARLRCSPMKGHSHVYWYRQLPEEGLKFMVYLQKENIIDESGMPKERFSAEFPKEGPSILRIQQVVRGDSAAYFCARSGDRAYEQYFGPGTRLTVT.

Worth noting for this clonotype: One junction end disagrees with the germline gene, perhaps due to a read error. V and J are TRBV4-2 and TRBJ2-3; 13 bases align to TRBD2. CDR1 and CDR2 (germline): LGHNA, YNFKEQ. CDR3 size: 21 residues. The CDR3 region has the DNA TGTGTCAGCAGCCAAGGAGACCTAACCGGGACTAGCGGGGAGGTGTCAGATACGCAGTATTTT. Translated: CVSSQGDLTGTSGEVSDTQYF.

This clonotype appeared a few times. The genes are TRBV7-6 and TRBJ2-5, with D perhaps matching TRBD2 (6 bases). V lost 5 bases and J lost 7, with 17 bases in between. The CDR3 totals 14 residues. Germline CDR1 is SGHVS and CDR2 is FNYEAQ. CDR3 loop: CASSPTLPGGTQYF. In DNA, the CDR3 is TGTGCCAGCAGCCCCACTCTCCCCGGGGGGACCCAGTACTTC. The full variable domain, completed using reference TRBV7-6 and TRBJ2-5, is GAGVSQSPRYKVTKRGQDVALRCDPISGHVSLYWYRQALGQGPEFLTYFNYEAQQDKSGLPNDRFSAERPEGSISTLTIQRTEQRDSAMYRCASSPTLPGGTQYFGPGTRLLVL.

This clonotype appeared a few times. CDR3 DNA: TGCAGTGCTAGACAGTCGGCCACCGCTAACTATGGCTACACCTTC. Amino acid sequence: CSARQSATANYGYTF. The rearrangement joins TRBV20-1 to TRBJ1-2; D gene ambiguous. Germline assignment: CDR1 DFQATT and CDR2 SNEGSKA (reference sequence). Trimming left V 2 bases short and J 0 bases short, with 13 bases between. The CDR3 consists of 15 residues.

J is TRBJ2-1 and V is TRBV30; D is uncertain. Germline CDR1 and CDR2: GTSNPN and SVGIG (reference sequence). The V end was cut by 0 bases, the J end by 0 bases, with 9 bases between. The CDR3 extends over 15 amino acids. This CDR3 reads CAWSVRRSSYNEQFF. DNA of the CDR3: TGTGCCTGGAGTGTACGTAGGAGCTCCTACAATGAGCAGTTCTTC.

There are many counts of this clonotype. CDR3 in amino acids: CASSPIDGWSGYTF. The CDR3 nucleotides are TGTGCCAGCAGCCCAATTGATGGTTGGAGTGGCTACACCTTC. This rearrangement joins TRBV5-6 to TRBJ1-2; unclear D gene. This CDR3 contains 14 residues. CDR1 and CDR2 from the germline V gene are SGHDT and YYEEEE. Trimming removed 4 bases from V and 7 bases from J, with 17 bases in between.

J is TRBJ2-5 and V is TRBV20-1, with 7 bases lining up with TRBD2. With 6 bases clipped from V and 1 base from J, the junction kept 32 bases outside the gene matches. The CDR3 consists of 22 residues. Per germline, CDR1 DFQATT and CDR2 SNEGSKA (reference sequence). The CDR3 reads CSASPGSLPQRGASLSQETQYF. Written as DNA, the CDR3 is TGCAGTGCCTCACCGGGCTCCCTCCCACAGCGGGGAGCTAGTTTGAGCCAAGAGACCCAGTACTTC.

Remarks on this clonotype: A much more abundant neighbour one base away suggests this may be a read error. In DNA form, the CDR3 reads TGTGCCAGCACTCGCCGGGGAGATACGCAGTATTTT. Residues: CASTRRGDTQYF. The V and J genes are TRBV6-2 or TRBV6-3 and TRBJ2-3; tentative D call: TRBD2 (5 bases). Germline CDR1 and CDR2: MNHEY and SVGEGT. Trimming stripped 7 bases from V and 5 bases from J, with 10 bases between. The CDR3 is 12 amino acids.

This clonotype was detected a few times. The chain has TRBV5-1 and TRBJ2-5; 14 nucleotides align to TRBD2. Germline-derived CDR1 and CDR2 are SGHRS and YFSETQ. After removal of 3 bases from V and 2 bases from J, the junction contained 6 bases not matched to a gene. This CDR3 has 17 amino acids. The CDR3 DNA reads as TGCGCCAGCAGCTCAAGACTAGCGGGGGGGCTGCAAGAGACCCAGTACTTC. Translated: CASSSRLAGGLQETQYF.

With respect to this clonotype: Just one base apart from a much larger clone, this may be a read error. The chain employs TRBV28 and TRBJ2-7; 10 nucleotides line up with TRBD1. The CDR3 is 15 amino acids. Trimming took 4 bases from V and 6 from J; bases not matched to a gene: 9. The germline V gene encodes CDR1 MDHEN and CDR2 SYDVKM. The CDR3 nucleotides are TGTGCCAGCAGTTCTCCCGGGACAGGGGAGGGCGAGCAGTACTTC. It encodes CASSSPGTGEGEQYF.

Points on this clonotype: Given a much more abundant clone one base away, this may be a read error. The chain recombines TRBV4-3 with TRBJ2-7; TRBD1 might be the D (6 bases). The CDR3 contains 16 residues. The germline V gene encodes CDR1 LGHNA and CDR2 YSLEER. The CDR3 region has the DNA TGCGCCAGCGGCCAAGATCTTGGCAGGGGCTCCTACGAGCAGTACTTC. It translates to CASGQDLGRGSYEQYF.

This clonotype was counted at least ten times. The V gene is TRBV29-1, the J gene TRBJ2-7; D gene uncertain. The CDR3 has 11 residues. V was cut by 4 bases and J by 5 bases, with 9 bases left in between. Per the germline V gene, CDR1 is SQVTM and CDR2 is ANQGSEA. CDR3 coding DNA: TGCAGCGTTGTTTCGAGGAACGAGCAGTACTTC. This gives the protein CSVVSRNEQYF.

Remarks on this clonotype: Without the conserved terminal phenylalanine or tryptophan, this CDR3 likely stems from a read error. The chain links TRBV7-2 to TRBJ2-7, with D maybe TRBD2 (6 bases). The better agreement between TRBJ2-5 and the DNA end casts doubt on the J call. The length of the CDR3 is 13 residues. Germline loops: CDR1 SGHTA, CDR2 FQGNSA. The CDR3 nucleotides are TGTGCCAGCAGCTGGACTAAAGAAGAGACCCAGTACCTC. Amino acid sequence: CASSWTKEETQYL.

V usage is TRBV5-1 and J usage is TRBJ1-1; D possibly corresponds to TRBD1 (6 bases). The CDR3 contains 12 residues. The germline gives CDR1 SGHRS, CDR2 YFSETQ. V gave up 4 bases and J gave up 6 bases, with 10 bases separating them. The CDR3 nucleotides are TGCGCCAGCAGCCGGGACAACTCTGAAGCTTTCTTT. Translating gives CASSRDNSEAFF.

Comment on this clonotype: A much larger clone differs from this one at a single base, so this may be a read error. The J gene is TRBJ2-1, the V gene TRBV5-6, with a possible D match to TRBD1 (6 bases). V was trimmed by 1 base and J by 9 bases, leaving 23 bases between them. The germline V gene has CDR1 SGHDT and CDR2 YYEEEE. This CDR3 is built from 17 residues. Here the CDR3 reads CASSLTLEREGGTEQFF. The CDR3 DNA reads TGTGCCAGCAGCTTGACCTTAGAAAGGGAAGGGGGAACTGAGCAGTTCTTC.

The chain is built from TRBV4-1 and TRBJ2-5; 10 nucleotides match TRBD2. From germline, CDR1 is MGHRA and CDR2 YSYEKL. This CDR3 is 15 amino acids long. V shed 3 bases, J shed 3 bases, and the junction held 4 bases outside the gene matches. The DNA of the CDR3 is TGCGCCAGCAGCCAGGTAGCGGGGGGAGAAGAGACCCAGTACTTC. Its translation: CASSQVAGGEETQYF.

This chain uses TRBV6-4 with TRBJ2-7; D tentatively reads TRBD1 or TRBD2 (5 bases each). Trimming left V 9 bases short and J 1 base short, with 16 bases between. The CDR3 extends over 14 amino acids. Germline CDR1 reads MRHNA; CDR2 reads SNTAGT. CDR3 nucleotides: TGTGCCAGTCCCATCAGGGAGAGGTCCTACGAGCAGTACTTC. Translation: CASPIRERSYEQYF.

This chain links TRBV27 with TRBJ1-2, with a tentative D call TRBD1 (5 bases). V was clipped by 2 bases and J by 6 bases, with 13 bases between them. The CDR3 runs to 14 residues. Germline lookup yields CDR1 MNHEY and CDR2 SMNVEV (reference sequence). The CDR3 nucleotides read TGTGCCAGCAGTTTACGGGACGGTTCTAATGGCTACACCTTC. Its protein is CASSLRDGSNGYTF.

This clonotype turned up a few times. V and J are TRBV6-1 and TRBJ2-7, with D possibly being TRBD1 or TRBD2 (5 bases each). CDR1 and CDR2 (germline): MNHNS, SASEGT. Trimming took 1 base from V and 0 from J, leaving 10 bases between them. The CDR3 totals 15 residues. The CDR3 sequence: CASSEVDGASYEQYF. The CDR3 coding sequence is TGTGCCAGCAGTGAAGTAGACGGGGCCTCCTACGAGCAGTACTTC.

This clonotype was seen more than once but under ten times. CDR3: CATSRDSGFEQFF. The DNA of the CDR3 is TGTGCCACCAGCAGAGATTCAGGGTTTGAGCAGTTCTTC. This rearrangement joins TRBV15 to TRBJ2-1, with D maybe TRBD1 (5 bases). The CDR3 runs 13 residues. V lost 0 bases to trimming and J lost 9 bases, with 9 bases between them. CDR1 and CDR2 (germline): LNHNV, YYDKDF (reference sequence).

This clonotype showed up many times. The chain has TRBV7-6 and TRBJ2-7, with TRBD2 identical over 11 bases. The J segment lost 2 bases and the V segment lost 5 bases, leaving 5 bases of the junction unmatched. This CDR3 is built from 15 residues. Germline CDR1 and CDR2: SGHVS and FNYEAQ. The DNA of the CDR3 is TGTGCCAGCAGCATTTCTAGCGGGAGGCCCTACGAGCAGTACTTC. Protein product: CASSISSGRPYEQYF.

In this sample, this clonotype turned up a few times. The V call is TRBV5-1, the J call TRBJ2-3, with a possible D match to TRBD2 (6 bases). From germline, CDR1 is SGHRS and CDR2 YFSETQ. This CDR3 region has 15 residues. V shed 2 bases and J shed 5 bases, with 15 bases lying between them. CDR3 in DNA: TGCGCCAGCAGCTTAGGTTGGCGGGATCGAGATACGCAGTATTTT. Translating gives CASSLGWRDRDTQYF.

This clonotype was detected many times. The V and J genes are TRBV6-5 and TRBJ2-7; D gene uncertain. The CDR3 is made up of 16 amino acids. With 2 bases removed from V and 2 bases from J, the gap between germline ends came to 16 bases. CDR1 is MNHEY and CDR2 is SVGAGI in the germline V gene. The DNA of the CDR3 is TGTGCCAGCAGTTACGGATGGGAACTGAGAGCCTACGAGCAGTACTTC. This translates into CASSYGWELRAYEQYF.

The CDR3 DNA follows: TGTGCCAGCAGTGAAGGGTTGCTAGCGGGGGGAGAGACCCAGTACTTC. Amino acid sequence: CASSEGLLAGGETQYF. This chain joins TRBV2 and TRBJ2-5, with 11 bases matching TRBD2. CDR3 length: 16 amino acids. Germline V lookup: CDR1 SNHLY, CDR2 FYNNEI. Trimming removed 1 base from V and 4 bases from J; junction bases left unmatched: 5.

This clonotype was observed many times. V gene TRBV2 combines with J gene TRBJ2-7; D is unclear. The ends were cut back, 6 bases at V and 4 bases at J, with 10 bases in the middle. Germline-derived CDR1 and CDR2 are SNHLY and FYNNEI. The CDR3 spans 12 residues. The CDR3, as DNA: TGTGCCAGCAGCGAGCTAGAGTACGAGCAGTACTTC. Its translation: CASSELEYEQYF.

V usage is TRBV6-5 and J usage is TRBJ1-1; D is undetermined. Trimming shortened V by 8 bases and J by 0 bases, and 19 bases separated the two germline ends. Germline V gene sequence: CDR1 MNHEY, CDR2 SVGAGI. The CDR3 length is 16 residues. CDR3 DNA: TGTGCCAGCCGTCGCCGGACGGGGAGCTTGAACACTGAAGCTTTCTTT. Translation: CASRRRTGSLNTEAFF.

Remarks on this clonotype: The germline gene is not matched at one end of the junction; a read error may be the cause. V is TRBV6-6 and J is TRBJ1-2; D is unclear. From germline, CDR1 is MNHNY and CDR2 SVGAGI (reference sequence). This CDR3 is built from 14 residues. The CDR3 DNA follows: TGTGCCTGCAGTTATTCCGGACTGAGCTATGGCTACACCTTC. It encodes CACSYSGLSYGYTF.

This clonotype showed up many times. The chain joins TRBV14 to TRBJ2-7, with 9 bases lining up with TRBD2. Per the germline V gene, CDR1 is SGHDN and CDR2 is FVKESK. V lost 4 bases, J lost 2 bases, and 9 bases stayed unmatched. The CDR3 sequence is 16 residues long. The CDR3 DNA is TGTGCCAGCAGCCTACTCCAGACTAGCGGAACCTACGAGCAGTACTTC. Protein product: CASSLLQTSGTYEQYF.

This clonotype came up a few times. V and J are TRBV29-1 and TRBJ2-1, with TRBD2 identical over 8 bases. Germline-derived CDR1 and CDR2 are SQVTM and ANQGSEA. This CDR3 spans 14 amino acids. Losses at the gene ends were 5 bases for V and 13 bases for J; bases not matched to a gene: 16. CDR3 in DNA: TGCAGCGTTAAATTCGCTAGCGGGCAAGAGACCCAGTTCTTC. Translating it yields CSVKFASGQETQFF.

The rearrangement links TRBV3-1 to TRBJ1-5; no firm D call. The V gene's germline CDR1 is LGHDT and CDR2 YNNKEL (reference sequence). Trimming pared 3 bases from V and 0 bases from J, leaving 6 bases between. The CDR3 covers 14 residues. Written as DNA, the CDR3 is TGTGCCAGCAGCCAGGCGATTAGCAATCAGCCCCAGCATTTT. Protein sequence: CASSQAISNQPQHF.

The rearrangement uses TRBV7-3 and TRBJ1-2; D is perhaps TRBD1 (6 bases). The germline V gene has CDR1 SGHTA and CDR2 FQGTGA. The V end was cut by 0 bases, the J end by 5 bases, with 7 bases between. CDR3 length: 13 residues. The CDR3, as DNA: TGTGCCAGCAGCTTAACGGGACAATATGGCTACACCTTC. This gives the protein CASSLTGQYGYTF.